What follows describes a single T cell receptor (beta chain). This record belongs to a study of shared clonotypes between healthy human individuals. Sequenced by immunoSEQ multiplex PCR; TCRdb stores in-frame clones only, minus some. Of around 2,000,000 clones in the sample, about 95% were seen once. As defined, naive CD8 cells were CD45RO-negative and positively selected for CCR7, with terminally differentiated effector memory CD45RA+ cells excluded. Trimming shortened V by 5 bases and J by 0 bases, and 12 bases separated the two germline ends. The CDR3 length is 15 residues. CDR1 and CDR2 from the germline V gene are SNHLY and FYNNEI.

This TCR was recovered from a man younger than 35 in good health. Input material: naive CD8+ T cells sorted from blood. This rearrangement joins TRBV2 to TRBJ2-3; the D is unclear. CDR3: CASSRVNWSTDTQYF. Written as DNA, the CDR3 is TGTGCCAGCAGTAGAGTGAACTGGAGCACAGATACGCAGTATTTT.